The clone carrying this T cell receptor (beta chain) was counted a few times. This record comes from a study of blood T cells in healthy people across ages. PCR was performed a second time for about 6 to 12 cycles using a sample-barcoded 5' primer and a J-beta primer mix. Every cDNA molecule carried a tag from a template-switch adaptor bearing 12 random nucleotides. TCRdb fed the 5' RACE reads into MiXCR, producing one record per CDR3 protein. Of 850,000 to 1,100,000 distinct CDR3 sequences detected, around two fifths appear once; the ten largest clones hold around 13%. CDR3 length equals 15 residues. Germline loops: CDR1 MNHNS, CDR2 SASEGT. Losses at the gene ends were 4 bases for V and 8 bases for J; bases not matched to a gene: 8.

Material for sequencing was blood. The J gene is TRBJ2-1, the V gene TRBV6-1; 10 nucleotides align to TRBD2. This sequence was found in a man aged 18 to 30 in good health. CDR3 DNA sequence: TGTGCCAGCAGTGCGCAGCGGGGGGGTTCCTATGAGCAGTTCTTC. This gives the protein CASSAQRGGSYEQFF.